A selection of T cell receptor beta chains follows, all from one sample in a study of Graves' ophthalmopathy and Graves' hyperthyroidism. TCRdb called the multiplex PCR reads again in MiXCR, with one record for every CDR3 protein. Here the sample spans about 58,000 distinct CDR3 sequences, around 50% being singletons. Source material: peripheral blood. Receptor source: an adult woman with Graves' ophthalmopathy. Both conserved end residues are part of each CDR3. A D gene is named only where the DNA matches it firmly. The size field is filled for only some rows; it gives once, few, many or a size class.

TRBV6-4	many	TRBJ2-3	TRBD2	CASSDSREGTDTQYF	TGTGCCAGCAGTGACTCGCGGGAGGGCACAGATACGCAGTATTTT
TRBV5-1	.	TRBJ2-7	.	CASSSSGDEQYF	TGCGCCAGCAGTTCCTCGGGGGATGAGCAGTACTTC
TRBV2	.	TRBJ2-3	.	CASTRSGTDTQYF	TGTGCCAGCACCCGATCGGGCACAGATACGCAGTATTTT
TRBV19	.	TRBJ2-1	TRBD2	CASSITSGRNEQFF	TGTGCCAGTAGTATAACTAGCGGGAGAAATGAGCAGTTCTTC
TRBV28	many	TRBJ2-1	TRBD2	CASTSGRWYNEQFF	TGTGCCAGCACTAGCGGCAGGTGGTACAATGAGCAGTTCTTC
TRBV29-1	medium-sized	TRBJ2-1	TRBD1	CSVKGAGSYNEQFF	TGCAGCGTAAAGGGGGCAGGCTCCTACAATGAGCAGTTCTTC
TRBV7-2	.	TRBJ2-1	TRBD2	CASGLEGTSLGNELFF	TGTGCCAGCGGCTTAGAGGGGACTAGTCTTGGCAATGAGCTGTTCTTC
TRBV10-3	.	TRBJ1-2	.	CDISPGDGYTF	TGTGACATCAGCCCAGGGGATGGCTACACCTTC
TRBV24-1	.	TRBJ2-2	TRBD2	CATSDLASGSSTGELFF	TGTGCCACCAGTGATTTGGCTAGCGGGAGTTCCACCGGGGAGCTGTTTTTT
TRBV19	once	TRBJ2-2	.	CASSTVGELFF	TGTGCCAGTAGTACGGTCGGGGAGCTGTTTTTT
TRBV7-3	medium-sized	TRBJ1-2	.	CASSPMGGYGYTF	TGTGCCAGCAGCCCAATGGGAGGCTATGGCTACACCTTC
TRBV7-3	.	TRBJ2-6	.	CASSQGEGTGANVLTF	TGTGCCAGCAGCCAAGGTGAAGGTACTGGGGCCAACGTCCTGACTTTC
TRBV19	many	TRBJ2-5	.	CASSIAGGASETQYF	TGTGCCAGTAGTATAGCTGGGGGGGCTTCGGAGACCCAGTACTTC
TRBV4-1	many	TRBJ1-4	.	CASSQDVRVTNEKLFF	TGCGCCAGCAGCCAAGACGTACGAGTAACTAATGAAAAACTGTTTTTT
TRBV15	.	TRBJ2-1	TRBD2	CATSRPIGLAGTYNEQFF	TGTGCCACCAGCAGACCTATCGGACTAGCGGGGACCTACAATGAGCAGTTCTTC
TRBV2	many	TRBJ2-3	.	CASSEAPGPDTQYF	TGTGCCAGCAGTGAAGCGCCAGGGCCAGATACGCAGTATTTT
TRBV7-3	.	TRBJ2-5	TRBD2	CASSPRASGYQETQYF	TGTGCCAGCAGCCCACGTGCTAGCGGGTACCAAGAGACCCAGTACTTC
TRBV20-1	.	TRBJ1-2	TRBD1	CSATLTGGDAPYGYTF	TGCAGTGCTACCCTGACAGGGGGAGACGCCCCATATGGCTACACCTTC
TRBV11-2	many	TRBJ2-1	.	CASSLVGAGGEQFF	TGTGCCAGCAGCTTAGTGGGGGCCGGCGGTGAGCAGTTCTTC
TRBV6-5	.	TRBJ2-1	.	CASSWGDSAEEQFF	TGTGCCAGCAGTTGGGGGGACTCGGCAGAGGAGCAGTTCTTC
TRBV12-3/TRBV12-4	.	TRBJ1-5	.	CASSLVGQGNQPQHF	TGTGCCAGCAGTTTAGTTGGGCAGGGAAATCAACCCCAGCATTTT
TRBV2	medium-sized	TRBJ1-6	TRBD1	CACKRRDSSNSPLHF	TGTGCCTGCAAGAGGCGGGACAGCTCTAATTCACCCCTCCACTTT
TRBV7-9	.	TRBJ1-1	.	CASSMVNEAFF	TGTGCCAGCAGCATGGTAAATGAAGCTTTCTTT
TRBV20-1	many	TRBJ2-1	TRBD2	CGGAGTSNENEQFF	TGCGGGGGGGCCGGGACTAGTAACGAGAATGAGCAGTTCTTC
TRBV19	many	TRBJ1-6	TRBD1	CASSTWPGGAHNSPLHF	TGTGCCAGTAGTACCTGGCCAGGGGGCGCGCATAATTCACCCCTCCACTTT
TRBV25-1	.	TRBJ2-7	.	CASTSSGRGYEQYF	TGTGCCAGCACTTCCTCCGGCAGGGGCTACGAGCAGTACTTC
TRBV10-3	.	TRBJ1-3	.	CAISVGQGSSPLHFGNTIYF	.
TRBV20-1	.	TRBJ2-4	.	CSAGGAIKNIQYF	TGCAGTGCTGGAGGGGCAATCAAAAACATTCAGTACTTC
TRBV19	.	TRBJ2-5	.	CASSPRVTGETLHF	TGTGCCAGTTCCCCAAGAGTCACAGGAGAGACCCTGCACTTC
TRBV6-4	many	TRBJ2-1	TRBD2	CASSDGTSGNEQFF	TGTGCCAGCAGTGACGGGACTAGCGGGAATGAGCAGTTCTTC
TRBV4-2	.	TRBJ1-5	TRBD1	CASSQGLATRGDQPQHF	TGTGCCAGCAGCCAAGGTTTGGCAACCAGGGGGGATCAGCCCCAGCATTTT
TRBV2	.	TRBJ2-5	.	CASTTGGRETQYF	TGTGCCAGCACTACCGGAGGGCGAGAGACCCAGTACTTC
TRBV3-2	many	TRBJ2-6	.	CATLLRGDSGANVLTF	TGTGCCACCCTTCTGAGAGGGGACTCTGGGGCCAACGTCCTGACTTTC
TRBV20-1	many	TRBJ2-2	.	CSARGGPDLTGELFF	TGCAGTGCTAGGGGAGGTCCGGATCTCACCGGGGAGCTGTTTTTT